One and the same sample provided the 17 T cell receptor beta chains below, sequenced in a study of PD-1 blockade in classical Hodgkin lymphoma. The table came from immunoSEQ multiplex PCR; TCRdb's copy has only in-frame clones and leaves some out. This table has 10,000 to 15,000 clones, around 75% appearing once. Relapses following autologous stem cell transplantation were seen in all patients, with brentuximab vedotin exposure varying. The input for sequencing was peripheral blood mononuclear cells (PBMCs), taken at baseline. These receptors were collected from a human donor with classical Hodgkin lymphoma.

The DNA for the CDR3 is TGTGCCAGTAGTCCCGGGACTAGCGGGAGGGCCGATGAGCAGTTCTTC. This gives the protein CASSPGTSGRADEQFF. This sequence joins TRBV19 and TRBJ2-1; 16 nucleotides line up with TRBD2. V shed 5 bases, J shed 8 bases, and the junction held 6 bases outside the gene matches. Per the germline V gene, CDR1 is LNHDA and CDR2 is SQIVND (reference sequence). The CDR3 runs to 16 residues.

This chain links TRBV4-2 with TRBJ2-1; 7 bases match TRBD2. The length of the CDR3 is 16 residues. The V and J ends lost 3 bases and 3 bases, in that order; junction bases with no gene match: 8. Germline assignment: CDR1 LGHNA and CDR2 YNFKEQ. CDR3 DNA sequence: TGTGCCAGCAGCCACTTATGGGCGGGAGACTACAATGAGCAGTTCTTC. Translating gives CASSHLWAGDYNEQFF.

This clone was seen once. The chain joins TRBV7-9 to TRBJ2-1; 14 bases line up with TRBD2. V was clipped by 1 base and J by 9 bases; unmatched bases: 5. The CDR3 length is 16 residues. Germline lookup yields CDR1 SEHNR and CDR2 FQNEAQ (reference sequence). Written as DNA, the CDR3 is TGTGCCAGCAGCTTAGAGGGACTAGCGGGAGCCCCTGAGCAGTTCTTC. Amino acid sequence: CASSLEGLAGAPEQFF.

This CDR3 reads CASSQANNQPQHF. Here the CDR3 DNA reads TGTGCCAGCAGCCAGGCCAACAATCAGCCCCAGCATTTT. The chain recombines TRBV28 with TRBJ1-5; D uncertain. Germline V lookup: CDR1 MDHEN, CDR2 SYDVKM. The V end lost 6 bases, the J end lost 3 bases, and 9 bases lay between the germline ends. This CDR3 has 13 residues.

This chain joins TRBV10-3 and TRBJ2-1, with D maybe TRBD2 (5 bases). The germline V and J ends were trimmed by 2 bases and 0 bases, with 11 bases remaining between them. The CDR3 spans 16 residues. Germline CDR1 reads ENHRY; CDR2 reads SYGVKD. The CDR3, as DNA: TGTGCCATCAGTGAGAGCGGACCGAGCTCCTACAATGAGCAGTTCTTC. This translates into CAISESGPSSYNEQFF.

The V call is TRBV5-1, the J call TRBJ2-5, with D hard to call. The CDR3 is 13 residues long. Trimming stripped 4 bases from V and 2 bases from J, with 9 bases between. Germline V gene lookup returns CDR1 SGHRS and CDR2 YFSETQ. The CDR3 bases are TGCGCCAGCAGCCCGGACGGACAAGAGACCCAGTACTTC. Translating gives CASSPDGQETQYF.

Here the CDR3 reads CASSFGDRGVLETQYF. The CDR3 DNA follows: TGTGCCAGCAGCTTCGGGGACAGGGGAGTTTTAGAGACCCAGTACTTC. The rearrangement uses TRBV5-5 and TRBJ2-5; 10 bases map to TRBD1. The germline gives CDR1 SGHKS, CDR2 YYEKEE (reference sequence). This CDR3 region has 16 residues. The V segment lost 2 bases and the J segment 4 bases; nucleotides outside the gene matches: 8.

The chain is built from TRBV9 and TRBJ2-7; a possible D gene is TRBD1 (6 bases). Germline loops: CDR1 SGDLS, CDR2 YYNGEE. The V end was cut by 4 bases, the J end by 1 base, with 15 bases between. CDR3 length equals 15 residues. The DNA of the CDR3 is TGTGCCAGCAGCCCCACAGGGTTTGCGTCCTACGAGCAGTACTTC. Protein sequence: CASSPTGFASYEQYF.

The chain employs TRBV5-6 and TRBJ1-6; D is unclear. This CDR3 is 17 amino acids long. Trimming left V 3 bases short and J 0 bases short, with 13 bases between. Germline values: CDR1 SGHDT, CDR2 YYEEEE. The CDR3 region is CASSSLPASSYNSPLHF. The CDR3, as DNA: TGTGCCAGCAGCTCGCTTCCGGCCAGCTCCTATAATTCACCCCTCCACTTT.

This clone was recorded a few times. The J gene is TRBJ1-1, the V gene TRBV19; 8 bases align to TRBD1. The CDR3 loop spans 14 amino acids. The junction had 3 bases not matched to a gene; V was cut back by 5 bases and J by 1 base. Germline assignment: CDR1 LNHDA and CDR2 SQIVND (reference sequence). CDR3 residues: CASSVGQGNTEAFF. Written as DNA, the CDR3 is TGTGCCAGTAGTGTAGGACAGGGGAACACTGAAGCTTTCTTT.

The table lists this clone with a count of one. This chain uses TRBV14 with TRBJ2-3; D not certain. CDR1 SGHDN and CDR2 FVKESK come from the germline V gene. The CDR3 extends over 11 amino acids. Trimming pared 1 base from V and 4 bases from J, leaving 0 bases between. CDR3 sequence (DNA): TGTGCCAGCAGCCAAGCAGATACGCAGTATTTT. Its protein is CASSQADTQYF. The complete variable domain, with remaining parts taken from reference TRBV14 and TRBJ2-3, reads EAGVTQFPSHSVIEKGQTVTLRCDPISGHDNLYWYRRVMGKEIKFLLHFVKESKQDESGMPNNRFLAERTGGTYSTLKVQPAELEDSGVYFCASSQADTQYFGPGTRLTVL.

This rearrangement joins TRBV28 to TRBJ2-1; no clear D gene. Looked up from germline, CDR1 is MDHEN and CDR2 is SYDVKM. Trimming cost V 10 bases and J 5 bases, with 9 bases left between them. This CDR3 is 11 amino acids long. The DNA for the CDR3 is TGTGCCACCAAACCTCACAATGAGCAGTTCTTC. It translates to CATKPHNEQFF.

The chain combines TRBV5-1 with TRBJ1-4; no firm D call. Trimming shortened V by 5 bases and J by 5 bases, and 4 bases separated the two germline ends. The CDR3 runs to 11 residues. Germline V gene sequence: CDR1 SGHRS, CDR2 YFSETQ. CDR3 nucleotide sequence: TGCGCCAGCAGAAAGAATGAAAAACTGTTTTTT. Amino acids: CASRKNEKLFF.

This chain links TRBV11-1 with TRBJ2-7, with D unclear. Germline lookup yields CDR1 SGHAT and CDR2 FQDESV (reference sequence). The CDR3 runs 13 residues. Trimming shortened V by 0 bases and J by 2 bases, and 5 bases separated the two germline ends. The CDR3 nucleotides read TGTGCCAGCAGCTTAGCACGAGCCTACGAGCAGTACTTC. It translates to CASSLARAYEQYF. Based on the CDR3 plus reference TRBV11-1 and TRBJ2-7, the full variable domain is EAEVAQSPRYKITEKSQAVAFWCDPISGHATLYWYRQILGQGPELLVQFQDESVVDDSQLPKDRFSAERLKGVDSTLKIQPAELGDSAMYLCASSLARAYEQYFGPGTRLTVT.

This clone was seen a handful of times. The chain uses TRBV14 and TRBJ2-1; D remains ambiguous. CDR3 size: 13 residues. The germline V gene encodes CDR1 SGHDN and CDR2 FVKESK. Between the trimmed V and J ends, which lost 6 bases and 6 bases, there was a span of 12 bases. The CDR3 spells CASRHANSNEQFF. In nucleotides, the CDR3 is TGTGCCAGCAGGCATGCCAATTCCAATGAGCAGTTCTTC.

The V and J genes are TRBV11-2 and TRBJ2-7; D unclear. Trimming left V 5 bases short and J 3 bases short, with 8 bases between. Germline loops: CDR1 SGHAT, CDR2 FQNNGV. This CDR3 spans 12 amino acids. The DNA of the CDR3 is TGTGCCAGCAGCCGGACCCTCTACGAGCAGTACTTC. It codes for CASSRTLYEQYF.

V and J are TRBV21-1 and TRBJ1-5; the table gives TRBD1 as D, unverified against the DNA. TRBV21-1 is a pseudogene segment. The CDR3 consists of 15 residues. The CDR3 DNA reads TGTGCCAGCCAACAGGGGGCGCCGAGCAATCAGCCCCAGCATTTT. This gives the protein CASQQGAPSNQPQHF.